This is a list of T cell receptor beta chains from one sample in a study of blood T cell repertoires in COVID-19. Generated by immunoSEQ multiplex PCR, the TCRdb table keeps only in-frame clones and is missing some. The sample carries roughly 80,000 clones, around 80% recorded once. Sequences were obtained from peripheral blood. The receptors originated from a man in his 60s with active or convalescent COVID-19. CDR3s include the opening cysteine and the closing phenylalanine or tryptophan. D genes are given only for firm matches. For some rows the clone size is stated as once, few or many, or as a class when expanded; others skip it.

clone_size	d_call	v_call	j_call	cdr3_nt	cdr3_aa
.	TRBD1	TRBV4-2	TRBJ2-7	TGTGCCAGCAGCCAAGTGCGGGGACAGGGGACCTACGAGCAGTACTTC	CASSQVRGQGTYEQYF
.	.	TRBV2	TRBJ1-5	TGTGCCAGCAGGGAGACTGCTCATAGCAATCAGCCCCAGCATTTT	CASRETAHSNQPQHF
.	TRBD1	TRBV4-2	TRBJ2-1	TGTGCCAGCAGCCAAGACCTCAGGACAGGAGTGATCAATGAGCAGTTCTTC	CASSQDLRTGVINEQFF
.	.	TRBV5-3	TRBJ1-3	TGTGCCAGAAGCTTGCCAGGGAAGAACACCATATATTTT	CARSLPGKNTIYF
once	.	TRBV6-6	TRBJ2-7	TGTGCCAGCAGTTTCCCCCCCGGGACATCCGACCACGAGCAGTACTTC	CASSFPPGTSDHEQYF
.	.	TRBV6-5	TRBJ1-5	TGTGCCAGTACCCCCCTCCGACAGAGCAATCAGCCCCAGCATTTT	CASTPLRQSNQPQHF
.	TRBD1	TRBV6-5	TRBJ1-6	TGTGCCAGCAGGCCGACAGGGCAGGGTTCACCCCTCCACTTT	CASRPTGQGSPLHF
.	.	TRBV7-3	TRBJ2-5	TGTGCCAGCAGCTTAGGAGTACAAGAGACCCAGTACTTC	CASSLGVQETQYF
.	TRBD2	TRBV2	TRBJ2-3	TGTGCCAGCACTTTACTAGCGGGGGGCACAGATACGCAGTATTTT	CASTLLAGGTDTQYF
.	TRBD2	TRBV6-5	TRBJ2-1	TGTGCCAGCAGCTACTATGGGACTAGCGGGTATTATGAGCAGTTCTTC	CASSYYGTSGYYEQFF
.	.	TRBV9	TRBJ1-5	TGTGCCAGCAGCCCTCATAGTAGCGGCAATCAGCCCCAGCATTTT	CASSPHSSGNQPQHF
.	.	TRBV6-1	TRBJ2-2	TGTGCCAGCAGTGAAGCGCACAGTAACACCGGGGAGCTGTTTTTT	CASSEAHSNTGELFF
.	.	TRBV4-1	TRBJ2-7	TGCGCCAGCAGCCAAGGCCGGAGTGAAGGCGAGCAGTACTTC	CASSQGRSEGEQYF
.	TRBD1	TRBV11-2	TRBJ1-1	TGTGCCAGCAGCTTCCAGGGGGGAACTGAAGCTTTCTTT	CASSFQGGTEAFF
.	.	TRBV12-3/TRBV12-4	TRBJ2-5	TGTGCCAGCAGTTTAGGTCTAGCGGAGACCCAGTACTTC	CASSLGLAETQYF
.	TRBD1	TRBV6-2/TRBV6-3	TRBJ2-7	TGTGCCAGCAGTTACACCGACAGGGACGAGCAGTACTTC	CASSYTDRDEQYF
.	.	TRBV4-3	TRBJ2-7	TGCGCCAGCAGCCAAGAGATTGGGGGACTCTACGAGCAGTACTTC	CASSQEIGGLYEQYF
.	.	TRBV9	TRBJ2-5	TGTGCCAGCAGCGTTAGACAGCAAAAAGAGACCCAGTACTTC	CASSVRQQKETQYF
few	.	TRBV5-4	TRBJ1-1	TGTGCCAGCAGCTTCGGCACGGGGACTGAAGCTTTCTTT	CASSFGTGTEAFF
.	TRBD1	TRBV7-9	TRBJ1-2	TGTGCCAGCAGCACCCCCACAGGGGTAGGGGGCTACACCTTC	CASSTPTGVGGYTF
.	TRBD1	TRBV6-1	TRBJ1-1	TGTGCCAGCAGTGAGCTACAGGGGGGGACTGAAGCTTTCTTT	CASSELQGGTEAFF
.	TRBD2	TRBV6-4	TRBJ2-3	TGTGCCAGTTCACTAGCGGGGGACACAGATACGCAGTATTTT	CASSLAGDTDTQYF
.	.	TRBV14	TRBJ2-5	TGTGCCAGCAGCCAAGATTTTTCTTCCCCGAGGGAGAAGGTTTCTGGAGAGACCCAGTACTTC	CASSQDFSSPREKVSGETQYF